The 13 T cell receptor beta chains in this list originate from one sample, sequenced in a study of T cells in Graves' hyperthyroidism and ophthalmopathy. Amplification of TCR beta CDR3 regions used RNA as the template. The study used the HTBI primer set for a first-round RT-PCR of the TCR CDR3. TCRdb reanalysed the multiplex PCR reads using MiXCR and keeps one entry per CDR3 protein. The sample holds around 350,000 distinct CDR3 sequences, about 13% seen once. The sample was blood. Receptors were obtained from a woman younger than 30 with Graves' hyperthyroidism.

In its sample, this clonotype was seen a few times. V and J are TRBV20-1 and TRBJ1-2, with 9 nucleotides matching TRBD1. This CDR3 spans 16 amino acids. J was trimmed by 4 bases and V by 7 bases; bases with no gene match: 16. CDR1 and CDR2 from the germline V gene are DFQATT and SNEGSKA (reference sequence). The CDR3 reads CSVRANEGTGSYGYTF. The CDR3 region has the DNA TGCAGTGTAAGGGCGAACGAGGGGACAGGGTCCTATGGCTACACCTTC.

This clonotype showed up just a few times. The J gene is TRBJ1-2, the V gene TRBV14; 8 bases agree with TRBD1. V lost 6 bases to trimming and J lost 6 bases; unmatched junction nucleotides: 6. Germline V gene lookup returns CDR1 SGHDN and CDR2 FVKESK. The length of the CDR3 is 13 residues. As DNA, the CDR3 is TGTGCCAGCAGACCACAGGGGGTAGATGGCTACACCTTC. This encodes CASRPQGVDGYTF.

V gene TRBV5-1 combines with J gene TRBJ1-6; D is uncertain. In germline, CDR1 is SGHRS, CDR2 YFSETQ. The V end was cut by 4 bases, the J end by 0 bases, with 14 bases between. CDR3 length equals 17 residues. This chain's CDR3 is CASSEDGVSSYNSPLHF. CDR3 sequence (DNA): TGCGCCAGCAGCGAGGACGGAGTGAGCTCCTATAATTCACCCCTCCACTTT.

The chain couples TRBV25-1 to TRBJ1-1, with D perhaps TRBD1 (5 bases). This CDR3 region has 11 residues. V lost 6 bases and J 10 bases, leaving 12 bases between the germline ends. The germline gives CDR1 MGHDK, CDR2 SYGVNS. Here the CDR3 reads CASRVEGRAFF. In DNA form, the CDR3 reads TGTGCCAGCAGAGTTGAGGGGAGAGCTTTCTTT.

This clonotype was observed many times. This sequence joins TRBV12-3 or TRBV12-4 and TRBJ2-1, with 8 bases lining up with TRBD2. CDR3 length equals 15 residues. V lost 5 bases, J lost 2 bases, and 5 bases stayed unmatched. The CDR3 sequence: CASSTTSGPYNEQFF. CDR3 DNA sequence: TGTGCCAGCAGTACCACTAGCGGCCCCTACAATGAGCAGTTCTTC.

J is TRBJ2-1 and V is TRBV19; D ambiguous. Germline V CDR1 and CDR2: LNHDA, SQIVND (reference sequence). The CDR3 has 18 amino acids. Trimming removed 0 bases at V and 8 bases at J, with 23 bases between. CDR3 coding DNA: TGTGCCAGTAGTATAGAAATGGCAACCGGGTCCCGACGGGATGAGCAGTTCTTC. This gives the protein CASSIEMATGSRRDEQFF.

This clonotype appeared many times. This chain connects TRBV7-9 to TRBJ2-3; the match to TRBD2 covers 7 bases. The CDR3 totals 16 residues. V was clipped by 4 bases and J by 0 bases; unmatched bases: 7. Germline assignment: CDR1 SEHNR and CDR2 FQNEAQ (reference sequence). The CDR3 sequence is CASSSSGTPSTDTQYF. CDR3 bases: TGTGCCAGCAGCTCGAGCGGGACTCCTAGCACAGATACGCAGTATTTT.

In this sample, this clonotype turned up many times. This sequence joins TRBV5-1 and TRBJ1-1; TRBD1 matches at 8 bases. Germline-derived CDR1 and CDR2 are SGHRS and YFSETQ. The V segment lost 1 base and the J segment 1 base; nucleotides outside the gene matches: 6. There are 16 residues in the CDR3. The CDR3 nucleotides read TGCGCCAGCAGCTTGACCCAGACAGGGGCGAACACTGAAGCTTTCTTT. It translates to CASSLTQTGANTEAFF. Based on the CDR3 plus reference TRBV5-1 and TRBJ1-1, the full variable domain is KAGVTQTPRYLIKTRGQQVTLSCSPISGHRSVSWYQQTPGQGLQFLFEYFSETQRNKGNFPGRFSGRQFSNSRSEMNVSTLELGDSALYLCASSLTQTGANTEAFFGQGTRLTVV.

This clonotype was observed many times. V is TRBV2 and J is TRBJ2-3; 8 bases fit TRBD2. The V and J ends lost 4 bases and 5 bases, in that order; junction bases with no gene match: 20. There are 19 residues in the CDR3. The germline gives CDR1 SNHLY, CDR2 FYNNEI. CDR3 sequence (DNA): TGTGCCAGCAGTGGGCCCCGGGGACGGAGCGGGAGTGGGAAAGATACGCAGTATTTT. It codes for CASSGPRGRSGSGKDTQYF.

V is TRBV27 and J is TRBJ1-1; D gene uncertain. Germline loops: CDR1 MNHEY, CDR2 SMNVEV (reference sequence). The CDR3 loop spans 11 amino acids. V was shortened by 8 bases and J by 4 bases, with 8 bases between the two germline ends. The DNA for the CDR3 is TGTGCCAGCTCCACCCGCACTGAAGCTTTCTTT. Residues: CASSTRTEAFF.

The CDR3 reads CSAGPGQGLNEQFF. Written as DNA, the CDR3 is TGCAGTGCTGGACCGGGACAGGGGCTCAATGAGCAGTTCTTC. The chain combines TRBV20-1 with TRBJ2-1; TRBD1 matches 10 bases. Germline-derived CDR1 and CDR2 are DFQATT and SNEGSKA (reference sequence). CDR3 size: 14 residues. Trimming cost V 5 bases and J 6 bases; bases outside gene matches: 7.

CDR3 loop: CAIRAGVGETQYF. The CDR3 DNA is TGTGCCATCCGGGCGGGAGTCGGGGAGACCCAGTACTTC. The rearrangement links TRBV6-2 or TRBV6-3 to TRBJ2-5; 7 bases fit TRBD2. CDR1 and CDR2 from the germline V gene are MNHEY and SVGEGT. The CDR3 loop spans 13 amino acids. The V segment lost 10 bases and the J segment 5 bases; nucleotides outside the gene matches: 10.

This clonotype was found many times. The V call is TRBV6-1, the J call TRBJ1-2; D gene ambiguous. The CDR3 is 13 residues long. The V gene's germline CDR1 is MNHNS and CDR2 SASEGT. V was trimmed by 6 bases and J by 8 bases, leaving 16 bases between them. The CDR3 nucleotides are TGTGCCAGCAGCCTATCCAGAGGAGGAGGCTACACCTTC. It is translated as CASSLSRGGGYTF.